These 24 T cell receptor beta chains share one sample of origin, sequenced in a study of CD8 T cells in Susac syndrome. Random hexamers served to reverse transcribe roughly 0.5 to 1 ug RNA. MiXCR, applied by TCRdb to the immunoSEQ multiplex PCR reads, yields one record per CDR3 protein. Among some 130,000 distinct CDR3 sequences listed, 85% to 95% were seen once. The sequenced material came from CD8+ T cells from PBMCs. These receptors all come from a human donor with Susac syndrome.

The V call is TRBV20-1, the J call TRBJ2-7; TRBD1 aligns across 9 bases. The CDR3 runs 15 residues. Germline V gene sequence: CDR1 DFQATT, CDR2 SNEGSKA (reference sequence). Trimming cost V 6 bases and J 4 bases; bases outside gene matches: 13. The CDR3 protein is CSALDRGLSSYEQYF. CDR3 DNA: TGCAGTGCATTGGACAGGGGTTTATCCTCTTACGAGCAGTACTTC.

This clonotype occurred a few times. The CDR3 sequence is CASSQEDRPNYGYTF. In DNA, the CDR3 is TGCGCCAGCAGCCAAGAAGACAGGCCTAACTATGGCTACACCTTC. The chain employs TRBV4-1 and TRBJ1-2, with D perhaps matching TRBD1 (6 bases). The CDR3 sequence is 15 residues long. Per the germline V gene, CDR1 is MGHRA and CDR2 is YSYEKL. Trimming shortened V by 0 bases and J by 0 bases, and 8 bases separated the two germline ends.

The chain employs TRBV4-1 and TRBJ2-3; 8 bases align to TRBD2. Germline CDR1 and CDR2: MGHRA and YSYEKL. CDR3 length: 15 amino acids. V dropped 2 bases and J dropped 1; count of bases not matched to a gene: 2. The CDR3 DNA reads as TGCGCCAGCAGCCAACCGGGGGGGGGCACAGATACGCAGTATTTT. It encodes CASSQPGGGTDTQYF.

V is TRBV29-1 and J is TRBJ2-5; tentative D call: TRBD2 (6 bases). The CDR3 contains 13 residues. V lost 3 bases, J lost 5 bases, and 13 bases lay in between. Germline V CDR1 and CDR2: SQVTM, ANQGSEA. The chain's CDR3 is CSVDLGGAETQYF. CDR3 nucleotide sequence: TGCAGCGTTGATTTGGGGGGTGCGGAGACCCAGTACTTC.

The V gene is TRBV7-9, the J gene TRBJ1-1; D is ambiguous. CDR1 and CDR2 from the germline V gene are SEHNR and FQNEAQ (reference sequence). CDR3 length equals 14 residues. Trimming removed 1 base at V and 5 bases at J, with 11 bases between. The CDR3 loop is CASSLGADWTEAFF. The CDR3, as DNA: TGTGCCAGCAGCTTAGGTGCGGATTGGACTGAAGCTTTCTTT.

J is TRBJ2-1 and V is TRBV20-1; 8 nucleotides line up with TRBD2. Germline CDR1 DFQATT, CDR2 SNEGSKA (reference sequence). The CDR3 is 17 residues long. Trimming at V came to 1 base and at J to 8 bases, leaving 16 bases not matched to a gene. DNA for the CDR3: TGCAGTGCTAGAGTTCCGGGAGGACTAGCTGGGACTTATGAGCAGTTCTTC. Its protein is CSARVPGGLAGTYEQFF.

The gene calls are TRBV24-1 and TRBJ2-1; D gene ambiguous. Trimming took off 4 bases at V and 2 bases at J, with 8 bases between the two ends. This CDR3 is 14 amino acids long. Germline V gives CDR1 KGHDR, CDR2 SFDVKD. The CDR3 region is CATSDSETYNEQFF. The CDR3 DNA follows: TGTGCCACCAGTGACTCCGAGACCTACAATGAGCAGTTCTTC.

V is TRBV5-1 and J is TRBJ1-2; D remains ambiguous. Germline lookup yields CDR1 SGHRS and CDR2 YFSETQ. The germline V and J ends were trimmed by 4 bases and 6 bases, with 7 bases remaining between them. The CDR3 runs to 11 residues. This CDR3 reads CASSLNNGYTF. The CDR3 DNA reads TGCGCCAGCAGCCTGAATAATGGCTACACCTTC.

The chain is built from TRBV10-3 and TRBJ1-1; possible D gene TRBD1, 5 bases. Germline V lookup: CDR1 ENHRY, CDR2 SYGVKD. Trimming left V 8 bases short and J 1 base short, with 11 bases between. CDR3 length: 13 residues. Here the CDR3 reads CAISGNANTEAFF. The DNA for the CDR3 is TGTGCCATCTCAGGGAATGCGAACACTGAAGCTTTCTTT.

The chain links TRBV7-9 to TRBJ2-1, with TRBD2 matching 7 bases. Germline V gene sequence: CDR1 SEHNR, CDR2 FQNEAQ (reference sequence). This CDR3 has 14 residues. Germline trimming cut 4 bases from V and 4 bases from J; bases unmatched to any gene: 4. The CDR3 is CASSSGTMYNEQFF. The CDR3 nucleotides read TGTGCCAGCAGCTCCGGGACTATGTACAATGAGCAGTTCTTC. Using reference TRBV7-9 and TRBJ2-1 for the parts outside the CDR3, the full variable domain is DTGVSQNPRHKITKRGQNVTFRCDPISEHNRLYWYRQTLGQGPEFLTYFQNEAQLEKSRLLSDRFSAERPKGSFSTLEIQRTEQGDSAMYLCASSSGTMYNEQFFGPGTRLTVL.

The rearrangement joins TRBV5-4 to TRBJ2-5, with TRBD2 matching over 14 bases. V was pared by 4 bases and J by 4 bases, with 3 bases of the junction left unmatched. Germline V gives CDR1 SGHNT, CDR2 YYREEE (reference sequence). The length of the CDR3 is 15 residues. DNA of the CDR3: TGTGCCAGCAGCCCGGGACTAGCGGGAGTAGAGACCCAGTACTTC. Translating it yields CASSPGLAGVETQYF.

The rearrangement links TRBV15 to TRBJ2-4, with TRBD2 as a possible D gene (6 bases). Germline CDR1 LNHNV, CDR2 YYDKDF (reference sequence). The CDR3 has 14 amino acids. V was cut by 3 bases and J by 6 bases, with 12 bases left in between. CDR3 nucleotide sequence: TGTGCCACCAGCAGCCGGGACTCCGGAAACATTCAGTACTTC. Protein product: CATSSRDSGNIQYF.

The chain employs TRBV19 and TRBJ2-3; D gene unclear. Germline-derived CDR1 and CDR2 are LNHDA and SQIVND (reference sequence). The CDR3 length is 14 residues. V was cut by 3 bases and J by 6 bases, with 13 bases left in between. CDR3 coding DNA: TGTGCCAGTAGTATCCTATCGGCTACGGATACGCAGTATTTT. Translation: CASSILSATDTQYF.

This chain joins TRBV6-5 and TRBJ2-7, with D unresolved. The CDR3 length is 11 residues. Germline V gene data show CDR1 as MNHEY and CDR2 as SVGAGI. The V end lost 6 bases, the J end lost 3 bases, and 6 bases lay between the germline ends. CDR3: CASRTGYEQYF. CDR3 coding DNA: TGTGCCAGCAGGACGGGCTACGAGCAGTACTTC.

The chain employs TRBV5-1 and TRBJ2-1; 7 bases agree with TRBD1. The CDR3 spans 12 residues. V lost 4 bases and J lost 7; bases outside the gene matches: 2. CDR1 and CDR2 (germline): SGHRS, YFSETQ. The CDR3 loop is CASSPTGNEQFF. CDR3 nucleotide sequence: TGCGCCAGCAGCCCGACAGGGAATGAGCAGTTCTTC.

The rearrangement joins TRBV11-2 to TRBJ2-7; 10 bases agree with TRBD1. The germline V gene has CDR1 SGHAT and CDR2 FQNNGV. This CDR3 region has 14 residues. J was trimmed by 3 bases and V by 6 bases; bases with no gene match: 5. CDR3 nucleotides: TGTGCCAGCAGGTCGGACAGGGGGAACTACGAGCAGTACTTC. Translated: CASRSDRGNYEQYF. The full variable domain, rest sourced from reference TRBV11-2 and TRBJ2-7, is EAGVAQSPRYKIIEKRQSVAFWCNPISGHATLYWYQQILGQGPKLLIQFQNNGVVDDSQLPKDRFSAERLKGVDSTLKIQPAKLEDSAVYLCASRSDRGNYEQYFGPGTRLTVT.

J is TRBJ1-5 and V is TRBV4-1; D not resolved. CDR1 MGHRA and CDR2 YSYEKL come from the germline V gene. With 0 bases removed from V and 6 bases from J, the gap between germline ends came to 6 bases. This CDR3 has 13 residues. The CDR3 reads CASSQDLVQPQHF. CDR3 coding DNA: TGCGCCAGCAGCCAAGATTTGGTTCAGCCCCAGCATTTT.

This sequence joins TRBV29-1 and TRBJ2-7; no clear D. CDR1 is SQVTM, CDR2 ANQGSEA, per germline. V was trimmed by 4 bases and J by 9 bases, leaving 19 bases between them. This CDR3 is 13 amino acids long. This CDR3 is CSVVRANNVGQYF. The CDR3 nucleotides read TGCAGCGTTGTACGGGCAAACAACGTGGGGCAGTACTTC.

The chain is built from TRBV27 and TRBJ2-5, with 10 bases that match TRBD2. This CDR3 contains 15 residues. The V gene end was trimmed by 2 bases and the J gene end by 4 bases; junction bases not matched to a gene: 4. Germline CDR1 is MNHEY and CDR2 is SMNVEV (reference sequence). This CDR3 reads CASSLLAGVGETQYF. CDR3 nucleotide sequence: TGTGCCAGCAGTTTACTAGCGGGAGTTGGAGAGACCCAGTACTTC.

V gene TRBV10-2 combines with J gene TRBJ2-2; a weak D match, TRBD1 (5 bases). V was cut by 4 bases and J by 0 bases, with 12 bases left in between. CDR1 and CDR2 (germline): WSHSY, SAAADI. CDR3 length: 16 residues. CDR3: CASSGVETANTGELFF. Written as DNA, the CDR3 is TGCGCCAGCAGTGGGGTAGAGACAGCGAACACCGGGGAGCTGTTTTTT.

The V gene is TRBV18, the J gene TRBJ2-7; 8 bases are shared with TRBD1. CDR3 size: 15 residues. Trimming took 0 bases from V and 4 from J; bases not matched to a gene: 5. Germline CDR1 reads KGHSH; CDR2 reads LQKENI. CDR3 bases: TGTGCCAGCTCACCACCGGCAGGGGGCCTATACGAGCAGTACTTC. This gives the protein CASSPPAGGLYEQYF.

This clonotype was detected only once. The chain couples TRBV6-4 to TRBJ2-1; D gene unclear. This CDR3 spans 13 amino acids. V was cut by 4 bases and J by 6 bases, with 10 bases left in between. Germline V gene data show CDR1 as MRHNA and CDR2 as SNTAGT. CDR3 loop: CASSVLVGNEQFF. DNA for the CDR3: TGTGCCAGCAGTGTACTGGTGGGCAATGAGCAGTTCTTC.

V gene TRBV27 combines with J gene TRBJ2-1, with TRBD2 as a possible D gene (5 bases). This CDR3 contains 13 residues. CDR1 and CDR2 from the germline V gene are MNHEY and SMNVEV (reference sequence). The V end was cut by 2 bases, the J end by 4 bases, with 6 bases between. The CDR3 loop reads CASSLEGYNEQFF. As DNA, the CDR3 is TGTGCCAGCAGTTTAGAGGGATACAATGAGCAGTTCTTC.

The chain joins TRBV15 to TRBJ1-1; 9 bases line up with TRBD1. The CDR3 is 13 residues long. Germline V gene sequence: CDR1 LNHNV, CDR2 YYDKDF (reference sequence). The V and J ends lost 10 bases and 4 bases, in that order; junction bases with no gene match: 7. The CDR3 loop is CASRTGVSTEAFF. The CDR3 DNA follows: TGTGCCAGTAGGACAGGGGTAAGCACTGAAGCTTTCTTT.